The 14 T cell receptor beta chains below were found in one sample sequenced in a study of early T cells in non-severe SARS-CoV-2 infection. Each CDR3 protein is one row after TCRdb ran MiXCR on the 5' RACE reads. The sample has some 45,000 distinct CDR3 sequences; less than 8.5% are singletons. The sequencing sample was made of whole blood. The receptors were gathered from an adult who was a healthcare worker with PCR-confirmed SARS-CoV-2 infection or an uninfected control (not recorded which).

This clonotype was seen at least ten times. The chain joins TRBV12-3 or TRBV12-4 to TRBJ2-7; 7 nucleotides line up with TRBD2. Trimming at V came to 4 bases and at J to 3 bases, leaving 6 bases not matched to a gene. CDR3 length equals 14 residues. This chain's CDR3 is CASSSRTGGYEQYF. The CDR3 region has the DNA TGTGCCAGCAGTTCCCGGACGGGGGGCTACGAGCAGTACTTC.

This chain links TRBV27 with TRBJ2-7, with D possibly TRBD1 on 5 matching bases. CDR3 length equals 12 residues. The ends were cut back, 6 bases at V and 4 bases at J, with 10 bases in the middle. Germline V gene sequence: CDR1 MNHEY, CDR2 SMNVEV (reference sequence). The DNA for the CDR3 is TGTGCCAGCAGAGGGGCACTTTACGAGCAGTACTTC. Protein product: CASRGALYEQYF.

This clonotype showed up many times. This rearrangement joins TRBV9 to TRBJ2-1; D call uncertain. The ends were cut back, 4 bases at V and 8 bases at J, with 10 bases in the middle. The CDR3 is 12 amino acids. From germline, CDR1 is SGDLS and CDR2 YYNGEE. CDR3 bases: TGTGCCAGCAGCCCGACTGGAGATGAGCAGTTCTTC. Translation gives CASSPTGDEQFF.

This clonotype was counted ten times or more. The V and J genes are TRBV12-3 or TRBV12-4 and TRBJ2-7; 11 nucleotides align to TRBD1. The trim removed 5 bases at V and 4 bases at J, leaving 4 bases unmatched. The length of the CDR3 is 14 residues. CDR3 protein: CASSPRDRGYEQYF. The CDR3 DNA reads TGTGCCAGCAGTCCCCGGGACAGGGGGTACGAGCAGTACTTC.

The sample holds many counts of this clonotype. The chain carries TRBV6-5 and TRBJ1-1; D is unresolved. In germline, CDR1 is MNHEY, CDR2 SVGAGI. V shed 0 bases and J shed 2 bases, with 7 bases lying between them. The CDR3 consists of 14 residues. The CDR3 nucleotides read TGTGCCAGCAGTTACTCTCCCACTAACACTGAAGCTTTCTTT. Translating it yields CASSYSPTNTEAFF.

The J gene is TRBJ2-7, the V gene TRBV4-3; D is possibly TRBD1 (6 bases). CDR1 is LGHNA, CDR2 YSLEER, per germline. The CDR3 spans 15 residues. V lost 0 bases and J 7 bases, leaving 16 bases between the germline ends. This CDR3 reads CASSQDRMDSKEQYF. The CDR3 DNA is TGCGCCAGCAGCCAAGATCGGATGGACAGTAAGGAGCAGTACTTC.

This clonotype came up a few times. The chain combines TRBV6-2 or TRBV6-3 with TRBJ2-3; tentatively, D is TRBD2 (6 bases). Trimming took 7 bases from V and 2 from J, leaving 10 bases between them. CDR1 is MNHEY and CDR2 is SVGEGT in the germline V gene. The CDR3 is made up of 13 amino acids. CDR3 DNA sequence: TGTGCCAGCACCCGGGACTCCACAGATACGCAGTATTTT. This encodes CASTRDSTDTQYF.

This clonotype was found many times. The chain carries TRBV25-1 and TRBJ1-2, with 8 bases matching TRBD1. V shed 7 bases, J shed 10 bases, and the junction held 17 bases outside the gene matches. Per germline, CDR1 MGHDK and CDR2 SYGVNS. This CDR3 is built from 15 residues. The CDR3 here is CASIESGTGSASYTF. The DNA for the CDR3 is TGTGCCAGCATTGAGAGTGGGACAGGCTCCGCGTCCTACACCTTC.

The chain carries TRBV4-3 and TRBJ1-3; D is ambiguous. V lost 0 bases to trimming and J lost 8 bases, with 11 bases between them. This CDR3 is 14 amino acids long. In germline, CDR1 is LGHNA, CDR2 YSLEER. The CDR3 sequence: CASSQENPRDTIYF. The CDR3 DNA is TGCGCCAGCAGCCAAGAGAACCCCCGAGACACCATATATTTT.

The chain's CDR3 is CASSYGGKAGYTF. DNA for the CDR3: TGTGCCAGCAGTTACGGGGGGAAGGCTGGCTACACCTTC. The chain uses TRBV6-5 and TRBJ1-2, with TRBD1 as a possible D gene (5 bases). The CDR3 runs to 13 residues. The V end lost 2 bases, the J end lost 7 bases, and 11 bases lay between the germline ends. Germline V lookup: CDR1 MNHEY, CDR2 SVGAGI.

This clonotype was seen repeatedly, ten times or more. The CDR3 DNA sequence: TGTGCCAGCAGCCCCTCCGCGGGGGGGCAAGATACGCAGTATTTT. Encoded protein: CASSPSAGGQDTQYF. The rearrangement links TRBV4-2 to TRBJ2-3; TRBD2 agrees at 9 bases. V trimming: 4 bases; J trimming: 5 bases; junction bases outside the gene matches: 7. The CDR3 covers 15 residues. Germline CDR1 reads LGHNA; CDR2 reads YNFKEQ.

In this sample, this clonotype turned up many times. This chain connects TRBV20-1 to TRBJ1-6, with TRBD1 matching over 7 bases. After removal of 3 bases from V and 8 bases from J, the junction contained 4 bases not matched to a gene. Germline loops: CDR1 DFQATT, CDR2 SNEGSKA (reference sequence). The CDR3 spans 13 residues. CDR3 in DNA: TGCAGTGCTAGGGGACAGCGGGATTCACCCCTCCACTTT. This translates into CSARGQRDSPLHF.

This clonotype has ten or more counts. J is TRBJ1-5 and V is TRBV5-5; no definite D call. The CDR3 consists of 13 residues. Trimming took 1 base from V and 5 from J, leaving 7 bases between them. Germline CDR1 is SGHKS and CDR2 is YYEKEE (reference sequence). The CDR3 spells CASSLYRDQPQHF. In DNA, the CDR3 is TGTGCCAGCAGCTTGTATAGGGATCAGCCCCAGCATTTT.

This clonotype has only a few counts. J is TRBJ2-1 and V is TRBV6-6, with a tentative D call TRBD1 (6 bases). The CDR3 spans 15 residues. V lost 6 bases and J lost 1, with 13 bases in between. Germline CDR1 reads MNHNY; CDR2 reads SVGAGI (reference sequence). The CDR3 sequence: CASSQGHLSYNEQFF. The CDR3 nucleotides read TGTGCCAGCAGCCAGGGACACCTATCCTACAATGAGCAGTTCTTC.